This T cell receptor beta chain was recovered during a study of blood T cells in healthy people across ages. Primed by a sample-barcoded 5' primer and a J-beta primer mix, a second PCR proceeded for about 7 to 12 cycles. A template-switch adaptor containing 12 random nucleotides labeled each cDNA molecule. TCRdb reprocessed the 5' RACE reads with MiXCR, giving one entry per CDR3 protein. This table holds more than 1,000,000 distinct CDR3 sequences, under 30% found once. From germline, CDR1 is SQVTM and CDR2 ANQGSEA. This CDR3 has 12 residues. V was clipped by 4 bases and J by 3 bases, with 9 bases between them. This clonotype has just a few counts. This sample was also put to use in a study of T cells of mothers and their children.

The sequence was obtained from a girl aged 2 to 9 in good health. Sequencing used blood. V is TRBV29-1 and J is TRBJ1-1, with D maybe TRBD1 (5 bases). The CDR3: CSVGWGDTEAFF. For the CDR3, the DNA is TGCAGCGTTGGGTGGGGGGACACTGAAGCTTTCTTT.